A single sample gave rise to the 17 T cell receptor beta chains below, sequenced in a study of CD8 T cells in ankylosing spondylitis. TCRdb reanalysed the 5' RACE reads using MiXCR and keeps one entry per CDR3 protein. The sample carries 400,000 or so distinct CDR3 sequences, 20% to 30% recorded once. Their antigens are not known. Notes on the study in general: In ankylosing spondylitis blood, a motif of roughly 8 highly homologous TCR beta variants appeared characteristic.

Sequencing used blood, either unsorted or a sorted T cell fraction (not recorded which). All receptors derive from a male donor with ankylosing spondylitis.

The sample holds a few counts of this clonotype. V and J are TRBV20-1 and TRBJ2-1; possibly TRBD1 or TRBD2 for D (6 bases each). The CDR3 consists of 13 residues. Germline assignment: CDR1 DFQATT and CDR2 SNEGSKA (reference sequence). With 6 bases removed from V and 12 bases from J, the gap between germline ends came to 21 bases. This CDR3 reads CSARTGGSKGQFF. The CDR3 nucleotides read TGCAGTGCCCGGACCGGGGGCTCGAAGGGGCAGTTCTTC.

J is TRBJ2-4 and V is TRBV10-2; 8 bases are a match to TRBD2. The ends lost 5 bases at V and 5 bases at J; junction bases unmatched: 5. Germline CDR1 is WSHSY and CDR2 is SAAADI. The CDR3 loop spans 14 amino acids. The CDR3 nucleotides read TGCGCCAGCAGTAACAGCGGGAGCCAAAACATTCAGTACTTC. As protein: CASSNSGSQNIQYF.

This clonotype has just a few counts. The chain carries TRBV5-1 and TRBJ1-3, with TRBD1 matching 7 bases. Looked up from germline, CDR1 is SGHRS and CDR2 is YFSETQ. The CDR3 spans 14 residues. The V and J ends lost 4 bases and 1 base, in that order; junction bases with no gene match: 2. CDR3 amino acids: CASSLGQSGNTIYF. DNA of the CDR3: TGCGCCAGCAGCCTGGGACAGTCTGGAAACACCATATATTTT.

The chain employs TRBV19 and TRBJ2-5, with TRBD2 identical over 7 bases. Germline CDR1 is LNHDA and CDR2 is SQIVND (reference sequence). Trimming at V came to 5 bases and at J to 4 bases, leaving 4 bases not matched to a gene. The CDR3 is 13 residues long. In DNA form, the CDR3 reads TGTGCCAGTAGTCCTCGACTAGCAGAGACCCAGTACTTC. As protein: CASSPRLAETQYF.

The J gene is TRBJ2-5, the V gene TRBV5-8; D is unresolved. This CDR3 is 13 amino acids long. Trimming cost V 0 bases and J 5 bases, with 8 bases left between them. Germline V gene lookup returns CDR1 SGHTS and CDR2 YDEGEE. This CDR3 reads CASSLGRWETQYF. CDR3 DNA sequence: TGTGCCAGCAGCTTGGGCAGGTGGGAGACCCAGTACTTC.

This clonotype was picked up a small number of times. The chain joins TRBV6-5 to TRBJ2-1; TRBD2 matches at 10 bases. Trimming at V came to 4 bases and at J to 8 bases, leaving 17 bases not matched to a gene. Looked up from germline, CDR1 is MNHEY and CDR2 is SVGAGI. The CDR3 has 18 residues. In DNA, the CDR3 is TGTGCCAGCAGTTCGTCGTGGAGTTCTAGCGGGAGAGGCGATGAGCAGTTCTTC. The encoded protein is CASSSSWSSSGRGDEQFF.

The sample holds many counts of this clonotype. The chain uses TRBV12-3 or TRBV12-4 and TRBJ2-1; D unclear. V was pared by 6 bases and J by 4 bases, with 19 bases between. The CDR3 totals 16 residues. For the CDR3, the DNA is TGTGCCAGCAGCTCCCGGGTCAGTCTCGCTTACAATGAGCAGTTCTTC. Its translation is CASSSRVSLAYNEQFF.

This clonotype was counted a few times. This rearrangement joins TRBV5-4 to TRBJ2-5, with D perhaps matching TRBD1 or TRBD2 (6 bases each). This CDR3 region has 14 residues. CDR1 is SGHNT, CDR2 YYREEE, per germline (reference sequence). The V end lost 4 bases, the J end lost 4 bases, and 14 bases lay between the germline ends. CDR3 bases: TGTGCCAGCAGCGCTAAAAGGGGGGCAGAGACCCAGTACTTC. This encodes CASSAKRGAETQYF. Drawing the rest from reference TRBV5-4 and TRBJ2-5, the complete variable domain is ETGVTQSPTHLIKTRGQQVTLRCSSQSGHNTVSWYQQALGQGPQFIFQYYREEENGRGNFPPRFSGLQFPNYSSELNVNALELDDSALYLCASSAKRGAETQYFGPGTRLLVL.

V is TRBV5-4 and J is TRBJ2-7; D is uncertain. The CDR3 spans 13 residues. Trimming pared 4 bases from V and 3 bases from J, leaving 11 bases between. Germline assignment: CDR1 SGHNT and CDR2 YYREEE (reference sequence). CDR3 amino acids: CASSLRPVYEQYF. In nucleotides, the CDR3 is TGTGCCAGCAGCCTGAGACCCGTCTACGAGCAGTACTTC. The full variable domain, in which reference TRBV5-4 and TRBJ2-7 provide the parts outside the CDR3, is ETGVTQSPTHLIKTRGQQVTLRCSSQSGHNTVSWYQQALGQGPQFIFQYYREEENGRGNFPPRFSGLQFPNYSSELNVNALELDDSALYLCASSLRPVYEQYFGPGTRLTVT.

V usage is TRBV18 and J usage is TRBJ2-7; a possible D gene is TRBD1 (6 bases). The CDR3 runs 15 residues. The ends were cut back, 3 bases at V and 4 bases at J, with 16 bases in the middle. Germline-derived CDR1 and CDR2 are KGHSH and LQKENI. As DNA, the CDR3 is TGTGCCAGCTCACCCCGTCAGGGGAGCGGATACGAGCAGTACTTC. This encodes CASSPRQGSGYEQYF.

The chain is built from TRBV10-3 and TRBJ2-7; D ambiguous. Germline CDR1 is ENHRY and CDR2 is SYGVKD. V gave up 0 bases and J gave up 3 bases, with 9 bases separating them. The CDR3 spans 14 residues. The chain's CDR3 is CAISESGLGYEQYV. CDR3 nucleotide sequence: TGTGCCATCAGTGAGTCAGGGTTGGGCTACGAGCAGTACGTC.

The rearrangement uses TRBV20-1 and TRBJ1-5; D ambiguous. The CDR3 is made up of 13 amino acids. CDR1 and CDR2 from the germline V gene are DFQATT and SNEGSKA (reference sequence). Trimming shortened V by 1 base and J by 3 bases, and 7 bases separated the two germline ends. The CDR3 nucleotides are TGCAGTGCTAGAGGTCAAACCAATCAGCCCCAGCATTTT. It specifies CSARGQTNQPQHF.

The V gene is TRBV20-1, the J gene TRBJ2-3; D remains ambiguous. V lost 1 base and J 1 base, leaving 6 bases between the germline ends. CDR1 is DFQATT and CDR2 is SNEGSKA in the germline V gene (reference sequence). This CDR3 region has 13 residues. The CDR3 DNA is TGCAGTGCTAGAGGTCCCGGCACAGATACGCAGTATTTT. It is translated as CSARGPGTDTQYF.

V and J are TRBV12-3 or TRBV12-4 and TRBJ1-2; 9 bases map to TRBD1. This CDR3 comprises 16 residues. V lost 3 bases, J lost 2 bases, and 7 bases stayed unmatched. This CDR3 reads CASSLGTGISNYGYTF. DNA of the CDR3: TGTGCCAGCAGTTTGGGGACAGGGATTTCGAACTATGGCTACACCTTC.

V is TRBV4-2 and J is TRBJ2-3; a weak D match, TRBD2 (7 bases). Germline CDR1 LGHNA, CDR2 YNFKEQ. The CDR3 has 14 amino acids. V lost 3 bases and J 14 bases, leaving 21 bases between the germline ends. The CDR3 loop is CASSQEGSGTKTYF. The DNA for the CDR3 is TGTGCCAGCAGCCAGGAAGGGAGCGGGACAAAGACGTATTTT.

The table lists this clonotype with a few counts. V gene TRBV5-1 combines with J gene TRBJ2-2, with TRBD1 matching 9 bases. The V gene's germline CDR1 is SGHRS and CDR2 YFSETQ. CDR3 length equals 15 residues. J gave up 3 bases and V 4 bases, and 4 bases lay outside the gene matches. The CDR3 coding sequence is TGCGCCAGCAGCACGGACAGGGGAGACACCGGGGAGCTGTTTTTT. Its protein product is CASSTDRGDTGELFF.

The sample holds a few counts of this clonotype. The genes are TRBV9 and TRBJ1-2, with TRBD1 as a possible D gene (5 bases). The CDR3 loop spans 14 amino acids. Trimming removed 2 bases at V and 5 bases at J, with 13 bases between. In germline, CDR1 is SGDLS, CDR2 YYNGEE. The DNA for the CDR3 is TGTGCCAGCAGCGTCCCCGGGGCAGGTTATGGCTACACCTTC. Its protein is CASSVPGAGYGYTF.